This TCR beta chain was obtained from a study of shared clonotypes between healthy human individuals. Whole-study context: A couple of women and three men aged 18 to 49 made up the donors. Each donor's CD4 naive and CD4 memory cells filled three plates apiece, CD8 naive two, and CD8 memory one.

With 3 bases clipped from V and 0 bases from J, the junction kept 10 bases outside the gene matches. The CDR3 sequence is 18 residues long. Data came from immunoSEQ multiplex PCR; TCRdb stores just in-frame clones and leaves some out. The table includes approximately 2,000,000 clones, less than 95% detected once. A word on this clone: The antigen remains undetermined.

Points from the study as a whole: Compared with memory subsets, naive subsets generally had larger estimated richness.

The sequence came from a man between 18 and 29 years old in good health. Some clones in this sample may be carry-over from other donors' samples. The sequenced sample was naive CD4+ T cells from PBMCs. Subset given: CD45RA+ positively selected. V and J are TRBV5-7 and TRBJ1-5; 9 nucleotides agree with TRBD1. TRBV5-7 is known as an ORF, though its function is uncertain. CDR3 protein: CASSWDRVSPNSNQPQHF. The CDR3 region has the DNA TGTGCCAGCAGCTGGGACAGGGTATCCCCTAATAGCAATCAGCCCCAGCATTTT.